These 18 T cell receptor beta chains were sequenced from one sample in a study of a mutant IDH1 vaccine in newly diagnosed glioma. These receptors are not linked to any known antigen. Noted time point: week 11, during vaccination. Doses of 300 ug of mutant IDH1 20-mer peptide were given with topical imiquimod. Clones were sequenced by immunoSEQ multiplex PCR, and TCRdb holds only the in-frame ones, with some missing. The sample has roughly 130,000 clones, roughly 77% seen once. Source: PBMCs, taken from a glioma patient whose treatment included an IDH1 peptide vaccine. The receptors derive from a man aged 40-50 years with glioma.

The table lists this clone with a count of one. The J gene is TRBJ1-2, the V gene TRBV2; D uncertain. The V gene lost 3 bases and the J gene lost 4 bases, with 12 bases spanning the gap. Per germline, CDR1 SNHLY and CDR2 FYNNEI. The CDR3 has 14 residues. CDR3 bases: TGTGCCAGCAGTGAGTGGGGTCCTTCCTATGGCTACACCTTC. Translation gives CASSEWGPSYGYTF.

This chain joins TRBV15 and TRBJ2-1; D unclear. The CDR3 is 15 residues long. Trimming removed 0 bases from V and 1 base from J, with 7 bases in between. Germline-derived CDR1 and CDR2 are LNHNV and YYDKDF (reference sequence). The CDR3 loop is CATSREVPSYNEQFF. DNA for the CDR3: TGTGCCACCAGCAGAGAAGTCCCATCCTACAATGAGCAGTTCTTC.

The V and J genes are TRBV10-3 and TRBJ2-7; 8 bases are a match to TRBD2. J lost 6 bases, V lost 6 bases, and 4 bases had no gene match. The CDR3 contains 12 residues. The germline V gene has CDR1 ENHRY and CDR2 SYGVKD. CDR3 bases: TGTGCCATCAGCGGGGGGGCTCGCGAGCAGTACTTC. Amino acids: CAISGGAREQYF.

The J gene is TRBJ2-7, the V gene TRBV21-1; the table calls TRBD1, which could not be checked here. TRBV21-1 is termed a pseudogene. This CDR3 has 18 amino acids. In DNA, the CDR3 is TGTGCCAGCAGCAAACAAAGGGGGATCTTGGCTGGGGGCTACGAGCAGTACTTC. Translating gives CASSKQRGILAGGYEQYF.

This clone appeared once. The chain recombines TRBV5-1 with TRBJ2-5, with 11 bases identical to TRBD2. Germline V CDR1 and CDR2: SGHRS, YFSETQ. The CDR3 spans 14 residues. The J segment lost 3 bases and the V segment lost 3 bases, leaving 1 base of the junction unmatched. The CDR3 DNA reads TGCGCCAGCAGCTCGACTAGCGGGAAAGAGACCCAGTACTTC. The encoded protein is CASSSTSGKETQYF.

This clone was found a few times. The chain couples TRBV4-1 to TRBJ1-5; 7 bases align to TRBD1. Germline CDR1 and CDR2: MGHRA and YSYEKL. There are 16 residues in the CDR3. Trimming at V came to 0 bases and at J to 0 bases, leaving 2 bases not matched to a gene. CDR3 sequence reads: CASSQEGTASNQPQHF. As DNA, the CDR3 is TGCGCCAGCAGCCAAGAGGGGACAGCTAGCAATCAGCCCCAGCATTTT.

This chain joins TRBV9 and TRBJ2-7, with D tentatively TRBD2 (5 bases). The CDR3 has 14 amino acids. Germline V gives CDR1 SGDLS, CDR2 YYNGEE. Trimming pared 3 bases from V and 0 bases from J, leaving 10 bases between. DNA of the CDR3: TGTGCCAGCAGCGGATCGGACTTCTCCTACGAGCAGTACTTC. Encoded protein: CASSGSDFSYEQYF.

The gene calls are TRBV2 and TRBJ2-7, with D tentatively TRBD2 (6 bases). The germline gives CDR1 SNHLY, CDR2 FYNNEI. V lost 8 bases and J lost 0, with 11 bases in between. The CDR3 extends over 13 amino acids. The CDR3 coding sequence is TGTGCCAGCGGGGAGGACGGCTCCTACGAGCAGTACTTC. Encoded protein: CASGEDGSYEQYF.

The chain employs TRBV7-2 and TRBJ2-7, with 11 bases lining up with TRBD2. The CDR3 sequence is 17 residues long. The germline V gene has CDR1 SGHTA and CDR2 FQGNSA. With V trimmed by 0 bases and J by 2 bases, 6 bases remained unmatched. CDR3 bases: TGTGCCAGCAGCTTAGCGGGGTTAGCGGGAGGGACCTACGAGCAGTACTTC. It yields the protein CASSLAGLAGGTYEQYF.

The genes are TRBV19 and TRBJ1-1; D remains unclear. V lost 3 bases to trimming and J lost 4 bases, with 9 bases between them. The CDR3 runs 13 residues. The germline CDR1 and CDR2 sequences are LNHDA and SQIVND (reference sequence). The CDR3 DNA reads TGTGCCAGTAGTATGAAGGGAGGCACTGAAGCTTTCTTT. It encodes CASSMKGGTEAFF.

J is TRBJ2-7 and V is TRBV2, with unresolved D. Trimming removed 2 bases from V and 0 bases from J, with 11 bases in between. The CDR3 is 15 residues long. The germline V gene encodes CDR1 SNHLY and CDR2 FYNNEI. CDR3 region: CASSESMGDSYEQYF. CDR3 nucleotides: TGTGCCAGCAGTGAATCGATGGGCGACTCCTACGAGCAGTACTTC.

This clone was counted between two and nine times. The chain combines TRBV4-2 with TRBJ1-5, with D tentatively TRBD1 (6 bases). Trimming stripped 1 base from V and 5 bases from J, with 9 bases between. The CDR3 runs 14 residues. Germline values: CDR1 LGHNA, CDR2 YNFKEQ. The CDR3 DNA reads TGTGCCAGCAGCCAAGGGGCAGGGGATCAGCCCCAGCATTTT. Protein sequence: CASSQGAGDQPQHF.

This sequence joins TRBV7-8 and TRBJ1-2; D remains ambiguous. The CDR3 covers 17 residues. V was shortened by 0 bases and J by 4 bases, with 18 bases between the two germline ends. Looked up from germline, CDR1 is SGHVS and CDR2 is FQNEAQ. CDR3 in DNA: TGTGCCAGCAGCTTAGCCTACCCCACGCAGGCTAGCTATGGCTACACCTTC. This encodes CASSLAYPTQASYGYTF.

This chain uses TRBV7-2 with TRBJ2-3; unclear D gene. V shed 0 bases and J shed 2 bases, with 9 bases lying between them. The germline V gene has CDR1 SGHTA and CDR2 FQGNSA. This CDR3 region has 15 residues. The CDR3 DNA is TGTGCCAGCAGCTTAGCGGGATTGGCCACAGATACGCAGTATTTT. This codes for CASSLAGLATDTQYF.

The V gene is TRBV7-2, the J gene TRBJ2-3; 7 bases are a match to TRBD2. Germline CDR1 is SGHTA and CDR2 is FQGNSA. The CDR3 has 15 residues. The junction had 4 bases not matched to a gene; V was cut back by 1 base and J by 3 bases. Here the CDR3 reads CASSLVASGTDTQYF. For the CDR3, the DNA is TGTGCCAGCAGCTTAGTGGCTAGCGGTACAGATACGCAGTATTTT. The full variable domain, in which reference TRBV7-2 and TRBJ2-3 provide the parts outside the CDR3, is GAGVSQSPSNKVTEKGKDVELRCDPISGHTALYWYRQSLGQGLEFLIYFQGNSAPDKSGLPSDRFSAERTGGSVSTLTIQRTQQEDSAVYLCASSLVASGTDTQYFGPGTRLTVL.

The CDR3 nucleotides read TGTGCCAGCAGGTCCGGGACAATCAATCAGCCCCAGCATTTT. Amino acid sequence: CASRSGTINQPQHF. J is TRBJ1-5 and V is TRBV2; TRBD1 is a possible D gene (6 bases). The CDR3 spans 14 residues. Germline V gene sequence: CDR1 SNHLY, CDR2 FYNNEI. Deletions cut 6 bases from V and 3 bases from J, with 12 bases between.

This clone came up once. V gene TRBV5-1 combines with J gene TRBJ2-7, with unresolved D. This CDR3 has 14 amino acids. Germline values: CDR1 SGHRS, CDR2 YFSETQ. The germline V and J ends were trimmed by 4 bases and 3 bases, with 14 bases remaining between them. The CDR3 reads CASSPSGKGYEQYF. The DNA for the CDR3 is TGCGCCAGCAGCCCGTCGGGCAAAGGCTACGAGCAGTACTTC.

This sequence joins TRBV6-5 and TRBJ2-3; TRBD2 agrees at 7 bases. The trim removed 3 bases at V and 1 base at J, leaving 7 bases unmatched. The CDR3 is made up of 16 amino acids. The germline V gene has CDR1 MNHEY and CDR2 SVGAGI. The CDR3 sequence is CASSYFFGGGTDTQYF. The CDR3 nucleotides read TGTGCCAGCAGTTATTTTTTTGGGGGGGGCACAGATACGCAGTATTTT.